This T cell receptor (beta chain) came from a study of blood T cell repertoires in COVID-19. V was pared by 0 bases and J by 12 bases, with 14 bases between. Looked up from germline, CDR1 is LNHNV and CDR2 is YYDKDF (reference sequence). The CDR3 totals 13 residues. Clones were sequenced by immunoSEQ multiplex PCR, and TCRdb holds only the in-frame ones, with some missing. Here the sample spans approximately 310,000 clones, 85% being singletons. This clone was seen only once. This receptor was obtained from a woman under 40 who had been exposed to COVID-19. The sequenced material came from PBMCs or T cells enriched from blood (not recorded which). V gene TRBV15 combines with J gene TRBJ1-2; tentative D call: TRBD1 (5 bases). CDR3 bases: TGTGCCACCAGCAGAGATCGGGACTTCCAACACACCTTC. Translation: CATSRDRDFQHTF.